The source of this T cell receptor beta chain is a study of blood T cell repertoires in COVID-19. Study as a whole: The analysed material was cDNA or gDNA that came from T cells, B-cell-depleted T cells, or PBMCs.

V was pared by 3 bases and J by 6 bases, with 17 bases between. The CDR3 has 15 amino acids. Germline assignment: CDR1 KGHSH and CDR2 LQKENI. In the authors' methods: The authors estimated nucleated cell counts from reference gene primer amplification. The data were produced by immunoSEQ multiplex PCR, yet TCRdb's version contains in-frame clones alone and is incomplete. V and J calls and clone size are given by that table; D and trimming were obtained from the DNA. The table shows some 230,000 clones, with about 85% occurring only once. V and J are TRBV18 and TRBJ2-5; D is perhaps TRBD1 (6 bases). Sequences were obtained from peripheral blood. The sequence came from a man aged 45 to 65 who had recovered from COVID-19. The CDR3 DNA is TGTGCCAGCTCACCTGAGGGCAGGGGCGAAAAGACCCAGTACTTC. Translated: CASSPEGRGEKTQYF.